The subject of this entry is one TCR beta chain. Its antigen remains unknown. The data stem from a study of shared clonotypes between healthy human individuals. In the study overall: CD8 memory received one plate per donor, CD8 naive two, CD4 memory three and CD4 naive three. Findings and limits, study-wide: Memory subsets generally showed lower estimated richness than naive subsets. Among non-shared clonotypes, generation probabilities were lower than among those shared by all four donors.

Naive CD8 isolation took CD45RO-negative cells positively selected for CCR7 and excluded terminally differentiated effector memory CD45RA+ cells. The length of the CDR3 is 15 residues. Trimming at V came to 6 bases and at J to 10 bases, leaving 16 bases not matched to a gene. CDR1 is SNHLY, CDR2 FYNNEI, per germline. Generated by immunoSEQ multiplex PCR, the TCRdb table keeps only in-frame clones and is missing some. The data show around 560,000 clones, with 95% seen just once and 0.11% held by the top ten. The specimen sequenced was naive CD8+ T cells sorted from blood. This clonotype was obtained from a woman aged 25 to 45 in good health. The chain links TRBV2 to TRBJ1-2, with TRBD1 identical over 8 bases. CDR3 DNA: TGTGCCAGCAGGGGTTCTTCTTCGGACAGGGCAGCCTACACCTTC. Translating gives CASRGSSSDRAAYTF.